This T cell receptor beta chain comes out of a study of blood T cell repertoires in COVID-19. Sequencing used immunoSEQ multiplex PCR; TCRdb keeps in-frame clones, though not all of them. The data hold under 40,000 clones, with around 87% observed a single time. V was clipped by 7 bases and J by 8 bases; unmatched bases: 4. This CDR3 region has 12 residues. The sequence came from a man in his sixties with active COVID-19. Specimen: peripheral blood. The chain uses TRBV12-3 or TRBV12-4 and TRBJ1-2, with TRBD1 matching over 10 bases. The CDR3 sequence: CASTGTGEGYTF. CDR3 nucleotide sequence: TGTGCCAGCACTGGGACAGGGGAAGGCTACACCTTC.